This T cell receptor (beta chain) came from a study of shared clonotypes between healthy human individuals. Study-wide points: Clonotype sharing among the donors was expected to vary with sequencing depth. Non-shared clonotypes displayed generation probabilities falling below those of clonotypes present in all four donors. The researchers took only blood, and tissue repertoires probably look different.

A note on this clone: Antigen unknown.

It was CD45RO-negative cells, positively selected for CCR7, that made up naive CD8 cells, with terminally differentiated effector memory CD45RA+ cells excluded. Each subset's genomic DNA was split evenly across several immunoSEQ plates. Profiled with immunoSEQ multiplex PCR; TCRdb holds only in-frame clones, not every one. The table shows almost 700,000 clones, with around 90% occurring only once. The sequence was collected from a man aged 25-45 years in good health. Sequenced: naive CD8+ T cells sorted from blood.

The CDR3 DNA sequence: TGTGCCAGCAGTTTAAATTCAGCGTCGCCGGGTGAGCAGTTCTTC. Translated, it gives CASSLNSASPGEQFF. The chain is built from TRBV28 and TRBJ2-1; D remains ambiguous. The V gene lost 2 bases and the J gene lost 9 bases, with 17 bases spanning the gap. This CDR3 spans 15 amino acids. The V gene's germline CDR1 is MDHEN and CDR2 SYDVKM.